This T cell receptor (beta chain) was identified in a study of T cell clones after liver transplantation. Assay used: immunoSEQ multiplex PCR; TCRdb lists only in-frame clones, some missing. The sample lists about 7,900 clones; roughly 80% were seen once. Germline V gene lookup returns CDR1 MNHEY and CDR2 SMNVEV (reference sequence). The CDR3 consists of 16 residues. Trimming at V came to 6 bases and at J to 3 bases, leaving 13 bases not matched to a gene. The source material was CD8+ T cells from blood, sampled before liver transplant. This sequence joins TRBV27 and TRBJ1-2; 7 bases align to TRBD1. The receptor was isolated from a human donor who received a liver transplant. CDR3 nucleotide sequence: TGTGCCAGCAGATCCTTACTAGGGGGCGCGGACTATGGCTACACCTTC. Residues: CASRSLLGGADYGYTF.